This T cell receptor beta chain was identified in a study of CD8 T cells in ankylosing spondylitis. In TCRdb, the 5' RACE reads were re-called with MiXCR into one record per CDR3 protein. The data contain 300,000 to 350,000 distinct CDR3 sequences, less than 25% of them singletons. Study-wide findings and caveats: Disease-linked clones displayed a CD8+ phenotype and appeared relatively rarely in peripheral blood. A number of the motif variants had already been described in reactive arthritis synovial fluid and blood. The study identified a TCR beta motif of roughly eight highly homologous variants that appeared characteristic of ankylosing spondylitis blood.

Of note for this clonotype: The antigen remains unidentified.

Germline trimming cut 3 bases from V and 2 bases from J; bases unmatched to any gene: 7. Per the germline V gene, CDR1 is SGHRS and CDR2 is YFSETQ. CDR3 length: 16 amino acids. The source material was blood, either unsorted or a sorted T cell fraction (not recorded which). The rearrangement links TRBV5-1 to TRBJ2-7; TRBD2 matches 11 bases. This receptor was taken from a female donor with ankylosing spondylitis or in good health (not recorded which). CDR3 region: CASSSGTGLAAYEQYF. The CDR3 coding sequence is TGCGCCAGCAGCTCAGGCACGGGACTAGCGGCCTACGAGCAGTACTTC.